The 15 T cell receptor beta chains presented below share a single source sample, sequenced in a study of blood T cell repertoires in COVID-19. Generated by immunoSEQ multiplex PCR, the TCRdb table keeps only in-frame clones and is missing some. The sample consists of approximately 190,000 clones, about 83% of them appearing once. The source material was peripheral blood. The source is a woman aged 70-85 years with active or convalescent COVID-19.

The rearrangement links TRBV2 to TRBJ2-5; no clear D. Looked up from germline, CDR1 is SNHLY and CDR2 is FYNNEI. V dropped 1 base and J dropped 5 bases, with 8 bases sitting between them. This CDR3 is 13 amino acids long. Written as DNA, the CDR3 is TGTGCCAGCAGTGAAGGCCAGGTGGAGACCCAGTACTTC. It codes for CASSEGQVETQYF.

J is TRBJ2-4 and V is TRBV7-8; TRBD1 aligns across 10 bases. This CDR3 region has 14 residues. Germline loops: CDR1 SGHVS, CDR2 FQNEAQ. V lost 5 bases to trimming and J lost 6 bases; unmatched junction nucleotides: 4. CDR3: CASSRDRGVNIQYF. CDR3 bases: TGTGCCAGCAGCCGGGACAGGGGAGTAAACATTCAGTACTTC.

This clone has only a few counts. V gene TRBV5-1 combines with J gene TRBJ2-5; 7 bases map to TRBD2. Germline-derived CDR1 and CDR2 are SGHRS and YFSETQ. The CDR3 is 15 amino acids. The V gene end was trimmed by 0 bases and the J gene end by 4 bases; junction bases not matched to a gene: 6. The CDR3 spells CASSLGRAGRETQYF. The CDR3 nucleotides are TGCGCCAGCAGCTTGGGAAGAGCGGGAAGAGAGACCCAGTACTTC.

Written as DNA, the CDR3 is TGTGCCGTATCACAGGGGGACACCGGGGAGCTGTTTTTT. This translates into CAVSQGDTGELFF. The gene calls are TRBV6-5 and TRBJ2-2; 8 nucleotides agree with TRBD1. V was pared by 11 bases and J by 3 bases, with 5 bases of the junction left unmatched. CDR3 length equals 13 residues. Germline CDR1 MNHEY, CDR2 SVGAGI.

The chain combines TRBV9 with TRBJ2-1; 7 nucleotides line up with TRBD2. CDR3 length: 17 amino acids. Trimming at V came to 1 base and at J to 5 bases, leaving 12 bases not matched to a gene. The V gene's germline CDR1 is SGDLS and CDR2 YYNGEE. CDR3 coding DNA: TGTGCCAGCAGCGTAAGGGAGAGGGTAGCGGGTCACAATGAGCAGTTCTTC. This encodes CASSVRERVAGHNEQFF.

The chain carries TRBV3-1 (or the pseudogene TRBV3-2) and TRBJ2-1; 8 bases fit TRBD1. Germline V lookup: CDR1 LGHDT, CDR2 YNNKEL (reference sequence). V was pared by 4 bases and J by 8 bases, with 13 bases of the junction left unmatched. CDR3 length: 16 amino acids. The CDR3 DNA follows: TGTGCCAGCAGCCGGGTTGGGACAGGCATAGGCGATGAGCAGTTCTTC. Its translation is CASSRVGTGIGDEQFF.

V usage is TRBV9 and J usage is TRBJ2-3; unclear D gene. V was cut by 0 bases and J by 6 bases, with 11 bases left in between. CDR3 length equals 14 residues. Germline-derived CDR1 and CDR2 are SGDLS and YYNGEE. The CDR3 spells CASSVGQRLDTQYF. CDR3 coding DNA: TGTGCCAGCAGCGTAGGGCAAAGATTGGATACGCAGTATTTT. Full variable domain (outside the CDR3, taken from reference TRBV9 and TRBJ2-3): DSGVTQTPKHLITATGQRVTLRCSPRSGDLSVYWYQQSLDQGLQFLIQYYNGEERAKGNILERFSAQQFPDLHSELNLSSLELGDSALYFCASSVGQRLDTQYFGPGTRLTVL.

The chain links TRBV5-6 to TRBJ2-1, with D perhaps TRBD1 (5 bases). Germline loops: CDR1 SGHDT, CDR2 YYEEEE. CDR3 length: 14 amino acids. Trimming pared 2 bases from V and 4 bases from J, leaving 10 bases between. Here the CDR3 reads CASSLTGDYNEQFF. The CDR3 DNA reads TGTGCCAGCAGCTTAACAGGTGATTACAATGAGCAGTTCTTC.

The chain couples TRBV7-8 to TRBJ2-3; the match to TRBD2 covers 7 bases. V gave up 3 bases and J gave up 1 base; unmatched junction bases: 4. The CDR3 is made up of 15 amino acids. From germline, CDR1 is SGHVS and CDR2 FQNEAQ. CDR3 in DNA: TGTGCCAGCAGCTTGGGGGGGGGACGCACAGATACGCAGTATTTT. This translates into CASSLGGGRTDTQYF. The whole variable domain, filled in from reference TRBV7-8 and TRBJ2-3, reads GAGVSQSPRYKVAKRGQDVALRCDPISGHVSLFWYQQALGQGPEFLTYFQNEAQLDKSGLPSDRFFAERPEGSVSTLKIQRTQQEDSAVYLCASSLGGGRTDTQYFGPGTRLTVL.

The gene calls are TRBV7-6 and TRBJ2-5; D unclear. The CDR3 has 13 amino acids. V shed 3 bases and J shed 2 bases, with 7 bases lying between them. The germline CDR1 and CDR2 sequences are SGHVS and FNYEAQ. The CDR3 DNA follows: TGTGCCAGCAGCTTTACACGACAAGAGACCCAGTACTTC. Translating it yields CASSFTRQETQYF.

This clone occurred once. The gene calls are TRBV5-1 and TRBJ2-1; 13 bases line up with TRBD2. The V and J ends lost 4 bases and 3 bases, in that order; junction bases with no gene match: 7. The germline CDR1 and CDR2 sequences are SGHRS and YFSETQ. CDR3 size: 17 residues. CDR3 coding DNA: TGCGCCAGCAGCCCCGGACTAGCGGGAGTTGGCTACAATGAGCAGTTCTTC. It encodes CASSPGLAGVGYNEQFF.

This rearrangement joins TRBV6-5 to TRBJ1-2; 8 bases align to TRBD1. This CDR3 region has 15 residues. The junction had 2 bases not matched to a gene; V was cut back by 0 bases and J by 2 bases. From germline, CDR1 is MNHEY and CDR2 SVGAGI. Here the CDR3 reads CASSYSGTGNYGYTF. As DNA, the CDR3 is TGTGCCAGCAGTTACTCGGGGACAGGCAACTATGGCTACACCTTC.

The gene calls are TRBV3-1 (or the pseudogene TRBV3-2) and TRBJ2-7; the match to TRBD2 covers 7 bases. Germline CDR1 LGHDT, CDR2 YNNKEL (reference sequence). The CDR3 is 14 amino acids. The V segment lost 1 base and the J segment 5 bases; nucleotides outside the gene matches: 5. The CDR3 spells CASSQVRERNEQYF. CDR3 DNA sequence: TGTGCCAGCAGCCAAGTGCGGGAGCGGAACGAGCAGTACTTC.

The gene calls are TRBV7-9 and TRBJ1-3; the match to TRBD1 covers 9 bases. The CDR3 is 15 residues long. J lost 8 bases, V lost 5 bases, and 10 bases had no gene match. Germline values: CDR1 SEHNR, CDR2 FQNEAQ (reference sequence). The CDR3 DNA is TGTGCCAGCAGCCCCTCGGACAGGGGTCTACACACCATATATTTT. It is translated as CASSPSDRGLHTIYF.

The chain couples TRBV24-1 to TRBJ2-5; 7 bases line up with TRBD2. Trimming cost V 4 bases and J 5 bases; bases outside gene matches: 12. In germline, CDR1 is KGHDR, CDR2 SFDVKD. The CDR3 extends over 16 amino acids. As DNA, the CDR3 is TGTGCCACCAGTGACCCTCGGACTAGTCAGGCGGAGACCCAGTACTTC. Translation gives CATSDPRTSQAETQYF.